This TCR beta chain derives from a study of cytomegalovirus exposure and HLA in healthy donors. Notes on the study in general: Reportedly, a later analysis found an Asian-associated ancestry cluster had fewer N-insertions than the roughly 700-donor mean.

Primers for the PCR totalled 60 Vbeta and 13 Jbeta. Profiled with immunoSEQ multiplex PCR; TCRdb holds only in-frame clones, not every one. The sample includes about 130,000 clones, about 15% of them seen just once. These donors counted as nominally healthy when sampled, but unrecorded immune exposures were likely. Details on this clone: What it binds is not known.

V gave up 5 bases and J gave up 6 bases; unmatched junction bases: 11. The CDR3 consists of 16 residues. Germline values: CDR1 SGHVS, CDR2 FQNEAQ. The material sequenced was PBMCs. The TCR was taken from a female donor in good health and CMV-seropositive. The rearrangement joins TRBV7-8 to TRBJ2-3, with TRBD2 matching 10 bases. In DNA form, the CDR3 reads TGTGCCAGCAGCATAGGGGCTAGCGGGGGATTGGATACGCAGTATTTT. Protein: CASSIGASGGLDTQYF.